The entry below gives a single T cell receptor beta chain sequence along with its context. These data originate in a study of shared clonotypes between healthy human individuals. The wider study: Samples came from a couple of female and a few male donors aged 18 to 49.

Clones were sequenced by immunoSEQ multiplex PCR, and TCRdb holds only the in-frame ones, with some missing. Of about 2 million clones in the sample, 85% to 95% were seen once. V lost 5 bases and J lost 9; bases outside the gene matches: 16. The CDR3 extends over 15 amino acids. The germline V gene has CDR1 SEHNR and CDR2 FQNEAQ (reference sequence). Naive CD45RA+ and memory CD45RA-negative subsets were split from CD4+ cells. The receptor was isolated from a man aged 18 to 29 in good health. The sequenced material came from naive CD4+ T cells sorted from blood. Subset noted: CD45RA+ positively selected. The chain joins TRBV7-9 to TRBJ2-7; 7 positions agree with TRBD1. This chain's CDR3 is CASSAGWDRLSPQYF. As DNA, the CDR3 is TGTGCCAGCAGCGCGGGTTGGGACAGATTAAGCCCGCAGTACTTC. Using reference TRBV7-9 and TRBJ2-7 for the parts outside the CDR3, the full variable domain is DTGVSQNPRHKITKRGQNVTFRCDPISEHNRLYWYRQTLGQGPEFLTYFQNEAQLEKSRLLSDRFSAERPKGSFSTLEIQRTEQGDSAMYLCASSAGWDRLSPQYFGPGTRLTVT.